Below are 27 T cell receptor beta chains sequenced from a single sample in a study of cytomegalovirus exposure and HLA in healthy donors. Primers for the PCR totalled 60 Vbeta and 13 Jbeta. The assay was immunoSEQ multiplex PCR, and TCRdb's table has in-frame clones only and misses some. The sample consists of about 160,000 clones, roughly 79% of them appearing once. The sequenced sample consisted of PBMCs. Receptors were obtained from a woman aged 50 to 65 in good health and CMV-seropositive.

The chain carries TRBV29-1 and TRBJ2-3; D remains unclear. The V gene lost 5 bases and the J gene lost 5 bases, with 14 bases spanning the gap. Germline loops: CDR1 SQVTM, CDR2 ANQGSEA. The CDR3 runs to 13 residues. In DNA form, the CDR3 reads TGCAGCGTTCGGGTAGGCCCTTTAGATACGCAGTATTTT. The encoded protein is CSVRVGPLDTQYF.

This chain uses TRBV13 with TRBJ2-5, with 7 bases identical to TRBD1. Germline loops: CDR1 PRHDT, CDR2 FYEKMQ (reference sequence). CDR3 size: 16 residues. Germline trimming cut 4 bases from V and 1 base from J; bases unmatched to any gene: 9. CDR3 DNA sequence: TGTGCCAGCAGCTCGTTCCGGGACAGCCGCCAAGAGACCCAGTACTTC. Translating gives CASSSFRDSRQETQYF. The variable domain in full, with the rest retrieved from reference TRBV13 and TRBJ2-5, is AAGVIQSPRHLIKEKRETATLKCYPIPRHDTVYWYQQGPGQDPQFLISFYEKMQSDKGSIPDRFSAQQFSDYHSELNMSSLELGDSALYFCASSSFRDSRQETQYFGPGTRLLVL.

This chain uses TRBV2 with TRBJ2-2; TRBD2 matches at 10 bases. V shed 6 bases, J shed 7 bases, and the junction held 11 bases outside the gene matches. Germline-derived CDR1 and CDR2 are SNHLY and FYNNEI. The CDR3 has 16 amino acids. The CDR3 is CASSREREGSVGELFF. CDR3 coding DNA: TGTGCCAGCAGCCGCGAGCGGGAGGGCTCCGTCGGGGAGCTGTTTTTT.

This clone was detected a few times. The chain recombines TRBV28 with TRBJ2-1, with TRBD1 matching over 10 bases. The CDR3 sequence is 16 residues long. V was pared by 2 bases and J by 7 bases, with 8 bases of the junction left unmatched. Germline lookup yields CDR1 MDHEN and CDR2 SYDVKM. The chain's CDR3 is CASSLAGQGFGNEQFF. In DNA, the CDR3 is TGTGCCAGCAGTTTAGCGGGACAGGGGTTTGGGAATGAGCAGTTCTTC.

The chain recombines TRBV7-9 with TRBJ2-2; tentative D call: TRBD2 (6 bases). This CDR3 has 16 amino acids. Deletions cut 5 bases from V and 3 bases from J, with 16 bases between. Germline values: CDR1 SEHNR, CDR2 FQNEAQ (reference sequence). This CDR3 reads CASSPSGGYDTGELFF. The CDR3 DNA follows: TGTGCCAGCAGCCCTTCCGGGGGTTATGACACCGGGGAGCTGTTTTTT.

This chain uses TRBV10-3 with TRBJ1-1; D unresolved. The CDR3 sequence is 12 residues long. V lost 1 base and J 3 bases, leaving 3 bases between the germline ends. Germline lookup yields CDR1 ENHRY and CDR2 SYGVKD. The CDR3 spells CAISELDTEAFF. The CDR3 DNA reads as TGTGCCATCAGTGAGTTAGACACTGAAGCTTTCTTT.

This clone was counted only a few times. The V and J genes are TRBV10-2 and TRBJ2-7; the match to TRBD2 covers 12 bases. This CDR3 region has 17 residues. Germline values: CDR1 WSHSY, CDR2 SAAADI. Germline trimming cut 6 bases from V and 3 bases from J; bases unmatched to any gene: 12. The CDR3 DNA reads as TGCGCCAGCAGCTGGGGACTAGCGGGTTCGGAGTTCTACGAGCAGTACTTC. This gives the protein CASSWGLAGSEFYEQYF.

In regard to this clone: Different DNA sequences within this sample yield the same CDR3. The chain is built from TRBV4-1 and TRBJ2-1; 9 bases agree with TRBD2. Trimming cost V 1 base and J 4 bases; bases outside gene matches: 2. CDR1 is MGHRA, CDR2 YSYEKL, per germline. The CDR3 is 15 amino acids. The CDR3: CASSQGLAAYNEQFF. Here the CDR3 DNA reads TGCGCCAGCAGCCAAGGACTAGCGGCATACAATGAGCAGTTCTTC.

The genes are TRBV27 and TRBJ2-3; D is unresolved. With 6 bases removed from V and 3 bases from J, the gap between germline ends came to 10 bases. This CDR3 spans 13 amino acids. Germline values: CDR1 MNHEY, CDR2 SMNVEV (reference sequence). Here the CDR3 reads CASSSAGTDTQYF. The CDR3 DNA reads as TGTGCCAGCAGCTCCGCCGGGACAGATACGCAGTATTTT.

This chain links TRBV10-2 with TRBJ1-5; the D gene is possibly TRBD1 (6 bases). V gave up 6 bases and J gave up 4 bases, with 16 bases separating them. Germline lookup yields CDR1 WSHSY and CDR2 SAAADI. CDR3 length equals 15 residues. The CDR3 here is CASRAGTNGNQPQHF. The CDR3 DNA reads TGCGCCAGCAGAGCCGGGACAAATGGGAATCAGCCCCAGCATTTT.

The chain links TRBV11-3 to TRBJ1-4, with no clear D. Germline-derived CDR1 and CDR2 are SGHNT and YENEEA. The CDR3 extends over 11 amino acids. V gave up 5 bases and J gave up 8 bases, with 6 bases separating them. The CDR3 spells CASSLQEKLFF. The CDR3 DNA follows: TGTGCCAGCAGCCTGCAGGAAAAACTGTTTTTT.

The chain recombines TRBV7-3 with TRBJ2-1, with 7 bases matching TRBD1. Germline V gene data show CDR1 as SGHTA and CDR2 as FQGTGA. The CDR3 has 13 residues. This CDR3 is CASSPDPTGVLFF. For the CDR3, the DNA is TGTGCTTCCAGCCCCGACCCTACAGGGGTTCTGTTCTTC. Filled out from reference TRBV7-3 and TRBJ2-1, the complete variable domain reads GAGVSQTPSNKVTEKGKYVELRCDPISGHTALYWYRQSLGQGPEFLIYFQGTGAADDSGLPNDRFFAVRPEGSVSTLKIQRTERGDSAVYLCASSPDPTGVLFFGPGTRLTVL.

The V call is TRBV5-4, the J call TRBJ2-1; D is ambiguous. Trimming stripped 4 bases from V and 1 base from J, with 12 bases between. Per germline, CDR1 SGHNT and CDR2 YYREEE (reference sequence). The CDR3 is made up of 15 amino acids. CDR3 sequence: CASSDRSPSYNEQFF. The CDR3 nucleotides read TGTGCCAGCAGCGACCGGAGCCCTTCCTACAATGAGCAGTTCTTC. Full variable domain (remainder filled in from reference TRBV5-4 and TRBJ2-1): ETGVTQSPTHLIKTRGQQVTLRCSSQSGHNTVSWYQQALGQGPQFIFQYYREEENGRGNFPPRFSGLQFPNYSSELNVNALELDDSALYLCASSDRSPSYNEQFFGPGTRLTVL.

The chain carries TRBV6-1 and TRBJ2-1; D gene ambiguous. Germline values: CDR1 MNHNS, CDR2 SASEGT. Trimming removed 2 bases from V and 4 bases from J, with 15 bases in between. CDR3 length: 16 amino acids. This CDR3 reads CASSEPASVWYNEQFF. The CDR3, as DNA: TGTGCCAGCAGTGAACCTGCCAGTGTATGGTACAATGAGCAGTTCTTC.

The table lists this clone with a count of one. The genes are TRBV5-1 and TRBJ2-1, with D possibly TRBD2 on 6 matching bases. Germline lookup yields CDR1 SGHRS and CDR2 YFSETQ. V was shortened by 2 bases and J by 6 bases, with 15 bases between the two germline ends. This CDR3 spans 15 amino acids. This CDR3 is CASSLGTDPSNEQFF. In nucleotides, the CDR3 is TGCGCCAGCAGCTTAGGGACTGACCCTTCCAATGAGCAGTTCTTC.

V usage is TRBV6-5 and J usage is TRBJ1-3, with a weak D call TRBD1 (5 bases). The CDR3 extends over 14 amino acids. V lost 6 bases, J lost 0 bases, and 9 bases lay in between. Germline V lookup: CDR1 MNHEY, CDR2 SVGAGI. DNA of the CDR3: TGTGCCAGCAGGGGGCAGGGCTCTGGAAACACCATATATTTT. It encodes CASRGQGSGNTIYF.

The chain couples TRBV11-2 to TRBJ2-7; 9 nucleotides agree with TRBD1. The CDR3 consists of 18 residues. V shed 1 base, J shed 4 bases, and the junction held 14 bases outside the gene matches. The V gene's germline CDR1 is SGHAT and CDR2 FQNNGV. CDR3 in DNA: TGTGCCAGCAGCTTAGTAGGAGGGTGGACAGGGGTCCCATACGAGCAGTACTTC. As protein: CASSLVGGWTGVPYEQYF.

This clone has only one observation. This chain joins TRBV7-2 and TRBJ2-7; 9 bases are shared with TRBD1. Germline assignment: CDR1 SGHTA and CDR2 FQGNSA. This CDR3 region has 14 residues. J was trimmed by 9 bases and V by 4 bases; bases with no gene match: 10. The CDR3 DNA reads TGTGCCAGCAGCTCGGACAGGGGTACGGTCGGGCAGTACTTC. This sequence encodes CASSSDRGTVGQYF.

The chain combines TRBV5-1 with TRBJ2-2; perhaps TRBD1 as D (7 bases). V lost 4 bases and J 5 bases, leaving 18 bases between the germline ends. In germline, CDR1 is SGHRS, CDR2 YFSETQ. The CDR3 loop spans 16 amino acids. The CDR3 coding sequence is TGCGCCAGCAGCGACAGGTCGGCAGGGGGGACCGGGGAGCTGTTTTTT. It specifies CASSDRSAGGTGELFF.

The V and J genes are TRBV10-3 and TRBJ1-2; D not resolved. The CDR3 is 13 amino acids. Per the germline V gene, CDR1 is ENHRY and CDR2 is SYGVKD. Trimming took off 3 bases at V and 2 bases at J, with 7 bases between the two ends. The CDR3 coding sequence is TGTGCCATCAGTGATACAGCAAACTATGGCTACACCTTC. Translating it yields CAISDTANYGYTF.

The chain is built from TRBV19 and TRBJ1-5; the D is unclear. This CDR3 is 15 amino acids long. Trimming removed 4 bases from V and 1 base from J, with 11 bases in between. Germline CDR1 LNHDA, CDR2 SQIVND (reference sequence). CDR3 loop: CASSKQDLSNQPQHF. The CDR3 DNA follows: TGTGCCAGTAGTAAGCAGGACTTAAGCAATCAGCCCCAGCATTTT.

The genes are TRBV15 and TRBJ2-7; 9 nucleotides align to TRBD1. Unmatched junction bases numbered 9, after V lost 3 bases and J lost 0 bases. CDR1 is LNHNV, CDR2 YYDKDF, per germline (reference sequence). The CDR3 totals 17 residues. The CDR3, as DNA: TGTGCCACCAGCAGTGCCCCCGGGACAGGGAGCTCCTACGAGCAGTACTTC. This codes for CATSSAPGTGSSYEQYF.

As to this clone: The junction and the germline gene differ at one end; a read error may be behind it. DNA for the CDR3: TGTGCCAGCAGTTACGTGCGCGAGACAGAAGTCTTC. Its translation is CASSYVRETEVF. The genes are TRBV6-6 and TRBJ2-7; possible D gene TRBD1, 5 bases. CDR1 MNHNY and CDR2 SVGAGI come from the germline V gene (reference sequence). This CDR3 spans 12 amino acids.

The J gene is TRBJ2-5, the V gene TRBV15, with D possibly matching TRBD2 (5 bases). The germline CDR1 and CDR2 sequences are LNHNV and YYDKDF (reference sequence). V was trimmed by 1 base and J by 2 bases, leaving 8 bases between them. This CDR3 spans 14 amino acids. CDR3 DNA sequence: TGTGCCACCAGCAGAGTCGGGGTTCAAGAGACCCAGTACTTC. Protein: CATSRVGVQETQYF. Full variable domain (remainder filled in from reference TRBV15 and TRBJ2-5): DAMVIQNPRYQVTQFGKPVTLSCSQTLNHNVMYWYQQKSSQAPKLLFHYYDKDFNNEADTPDNFQSRRPNTSFCFLDIRSPGLGDTAMYLCATSRVGVQETQYFGPGTRLLVL.

This CDR3 reads CASSSFGTGRGDTQYF. For the CDR3, the DNA is TGTGCCAGTAGTTCGTTCGGGACAGGGCGGGGAGATACGCAGTATTTT. The V call is TRBV19, the J call TRBJ2-3, with 9 bases lining up with TRBD1. J gave up 5 bases and V 5 bases, and 11 bases lay outside the gene matches. Germline lookup yields CDR1 LNHDA and CDR2 SQIVND (reference sequence). This CDR3 has 16 residues.

V and J are TRBV18 and TRBJ2-3, with D maybe TRBD2 (5 bases). CDR3 length: 14 residues. Trimming stripped 1 base from V and 1 base from J, with 6 bases between. Per the germline V gene, CDR1 is KGHSH and CDR2 is LQKENI. DNA of the CDR3: TGTGCCAGCTCACCACAGGGAGGCACAGATACGCAGTATTTT. It yields the protein CASSPQGGTDTQYF.

This chain uses TRBV29-1 with TRBJ2-7, with D perhaps TRBD1 (6 bases). Trimming took off 6 bases at V and 1 base at J, with 19 bases between the two ends. The CDR3 spans 15 residues. The germline gives CDR1 SQVTM, CDR2 ANQGSEA. The CDR3 reads CSVNIEDSMSYEQYF. CDR3 sequence (DNA): TGCAGCGTAAACATAGAGGACAGTATGTCCTACGAGCAGTACTTC.